One and the same sample provided the 14 T cell receptor beta chains below, sequenced in a study of blood T cell repertoires in COVID-19. Clones were sequenced by immunoSEQ multiplex PCR, and TCRdb holds only the in-frame ones, with some missing. The sample holds fewer than 300,000 clones, 82% seen once. The sample taken for sequencing was peripheral blood. The receptors shown here come from a young woman with acute or convalescent COVID-19.

The gene calls are TRBV9 and TRBJ2-7; D possibly corresponds to TRBD1 (5 bases). Germline values: CDR1 SGDLS, CDR2 YYNGEE. The CDR3 loop spans 17 amino acids. V dropped 0 bases and J dropped 0 bases, with 16 bases sitting between them. CDR3 loop: CASSVDPTGLSSYEQYF. The CDR3 nucleotides are TGTGCCAGCAGCGTAGATCCTACAGGCCTCAGCTCCTACGAGCAGTACTTC. The complete variable domain, with remaining parts taken from reference TRBV9 and TRBJ2-7, reads DSGVTQTPKHLITATGQRVTLRCSPRSGDLSVYWYQQSLDQGLQFLIQYYNGEERAKGNILERFSAQQFPDLHSELNLSSLELGDSALYFCASSVDPTGLSSYEQYFGPGTRLTVT.

V and J are TRBV6-5 and TRBJ2-2, with D hard to call. The germline V gene encodes CDR1 MNHEY and CDR2 SVGAGI. CDR3 length equals 16 residues. Trimming took 2 bases from V and 1 from J, leaving 11 bases between them. The CDR3 nucleotides read TGTGCCAGCAGTTACGCTGTCAGCGTGAACACCGGGGAGCTGTTTTTT. Its protein is CASSYAVSVNTGELFF.

Only one count was recorded for this clone. This sequence joins TRBV5-6 and TRBJ2-3; 7 bases line up with TRBD1. The length of the CDR3 is 16 residues. The V gene end was trimmed by 4 bases and the J gene end by 1 base; junction bases not matched to a gene: 9. Germline CDR1 and CDR2: SGHDT and YYEEEE. The CDR3 nucleotides read TGTGCCAGCAGCCCAGTAACAGGGGTTGGCACAGATACGCAGTATTTT. It translates to CASSPVTGVGTDTQYF.

This clone was seen a single time. The V and J genes are TRBV2 and TRBJ2-1, with a weak D call TRBD2 (6 bases). CDR3 length equals 15 residues. Trimming cost V 8 bases and J 0 bases, with 14 bases left between them. The germline CDR1 and CDR2 sequences are SNHLY and FYNNEI. The CDR3 nucleotides read TGTGCCAGCTGGGTTAGCGGCGGCTCCTACAATGAGCAGTTCTTC. It translates to CASWVSGGSYNEQFF.

The chain recombines TRBV30 with TRBJ1-6; 7 bases match TRBD1. This CDR3 region has 14 residues. Per the germline V gene, CDR1 is GTSNPN and CDR2 is SVGIG (reference sequence). V dropped 4 bases and J dropped 5; count of bases not matched to a gene: 5. CDR3 region: CAWTPGQNNSPLHF. CDR3 sequence (DNA): TGTGCCTGGACACCGGGACAGAATAATTCACCCCTCCACTTT.

CDR3 coding DNA: TGTGCCAGCTCACCAGGACAGGGAAGCAATCAGCCCCAGCATTTT. The encoded protein is CASSPGQGSNQPQHF. This sequence joins TRBV18 and TRBJ1-5, with 8 bases that match TRBD1. J was trimmed by 1 base and V by 2 bases; bases with no gene match: 1. Germline V gene sequence: CDR1 KGHSH, CDR2 LQKENI. This CDR3 region has 15 residues.

J is TRBJ2-7 and V is TRBV10-2; 10 bases agree with TRBD2. Per germline, CDR1 WSHSY and CDR2 SAAADI. Germline trimming cut 3 bases from V and 2 bases from J; bases unmatched to any gene: 4. The CDR3 is made up of 15 amino acids. Here the CDR3 DNA reads TGCGCCAGCAGTGAACCCCTAGCGGGAGCCTACGAGCAGTACTTC. Residues: CASSEPLAGAYEQYF.

V is TRBV10-3 and J is TRBJ1-2, with 8 bases matching TRBD1. The CDR3 is made up of 16 amino acids. The junction had 9 bases not matched to a gene; V was cut back by 2 bases and J by 4 bases. Germline values: CDR1 ENHRY, CDR2 SYGVKD. CDR3 amino acids: CAISEVTGGGGYGYTF. The CDR3 region has the DNA TGTGCCATCAGTGAGGTCACAGGGGGAGGTGGCTATGGCTACACCTTC.

V usage is TRBV5-5 and J usage is TRBJ1-1; D is ambiguous. Germline V CDR1 and CDR2: SGHKS, YYEKEE (reference sequence). There are 15 residues in the CDR3. Deletions cut 0 bases from V and 1 base from J, with 10 bases between. This chain's CDR3 is CASSLAAAANTEAFF. CDR3 DNA: TGTGCCAGCAGCTTGGCCGCGGCAGCGAACACTGAAGCTTTCTTT.

This clone was observed a handful of times. This chain uses TRBV24-1 with TRBJ2-2, with 7 bases lining up with TRBD1. The V segment lost 9 bases and the J segment 6 bases; nucleotides outside the gene matches: 12. Germline V gene data show CDR1 as KGHDR and CDR2 as SFDVKD. The CDR3 has 15 residues. DNA of the CDR3: TGTGCCACCGCTGGGGAAGGGGGCGCGGCCGGGGAGCTGTTTTTT. Amino acids: CATAGEGGAAGELFF.

The rearrangement uses TRBV6-5 and TRBJ1-6; 8 nucleotides align to TRBD1. V was pared by 6 bases and J by 11 bases, with 9 bases of the junction left unmatched. This CDR3 spans 14 amino acids. Germline CDR1 is MNHEY and CDR2 is SVGAGI. CDR3 nucleotide sequence: TGTGCCAGCAGCCTCGACAGGGGCGGCCCACCCCTCCACTTT. This gives the protein CASSLDRGGPPLHF.

DNA of the CDR3: TGTGCCAGCAGCGTAGCAGGGGGGTCCTACAATGAGCAGTTCTTC. This sequence encodes CASSVAGGSYNEQFF. This rearrangement joins TRBV9 to TRBJ2-1; the D gene is possibly TRBD1 (7 bases). Germline values: CDR1 SGDLS, CDR2 YYNGEE. CDR3 length: 15 amino acids. Trimming removed 0 bases at V and 1 base at J, with 8 bases between. The full variable domain, completed using reference TRBV9 and TRBJ2-1, is DSGVTQTPKHLITATGQRVTLRCSPRSGDLSVYWYQQSLDQGLQFLIQYYNGEERAKGNILERFSAQQFPDLHSELNLSSLELGDSALYFCASSVAGGSYNEQFFGPGTRLTVL.

A few counts support this clone. V usage is TRBV27 and J usage is TRBJ1-2; no clear D gene. The CDR3 totals 13 residues. V was clipped by 10 bases and J by 4 bases, with 16 bases between them. Germline CDR1 MNHEY, CDR2 SMNVEV (reference sequence). In DNA form, the CDR3 reads TGTGCCACCGGCCACGAGGGCGGCTATGGCTACACCTTC. Translating gives CATGHEGGYGYTF.

CDR3 sequence reads: CASSFAGAHLRGGELFF. CDR3 bases: TGTGCCAGCAGTTTTGCGGGAGCCCACCTTCGAGGCGGGGAGCTGTTTTTT. This chain links TRBV27 with TRBJ2-2; 7 bases agree with TRBD2. The trim removed 3 bases at V and 7 bases at J, leaving 14 bases unmatched. CDR1 MNHEY and CDR2 SMNVEV come from the germline V gene (reference sequence). This CDR3 comprises 17 residues.